This T cell receptor (beta chain) came from a study of blood T cell repertoires in COVID-19. Study-level information: Samples representing acute and convalescent COVID-19 were sourced from the United States, Italy and Spain. T cells, B-cell-depleted T cells, or PBMCs supplied cDNA or gDNA.

Original handling: Amplification with reference gene primers provided the estimates of nucleated cell counts. Produced via immunoSEQ multiplex PCR; TCRdb's table is partial and in-frame only. V, J and clone size are those of that table, while D and trimming were read from the DNA. This table holds over 100,000 clones, approximately 80% found once. Material: peripheral blood. This sequence was found in a woman in her seventies with acute or convalescent COVID-19.

CDR3 protein: CASSGDRGIHTQYF. The CDR3 DNA reads TGTGCCAGCTCCGGGGACAGGGGTATACATACGCAGTATTTT. The chain carries TRBV7-9 and TRBJ2-3; 10 bases are shared with TRBD1. Trimming at V came to 8 bases and at J to 7 bases, leaving 9 bases not matched to a gene. The CDR3 loop spans 14 amino acids. Germline CDR1 reads SEHNR; CDR2 reads FQNEAQ (reference sequence).